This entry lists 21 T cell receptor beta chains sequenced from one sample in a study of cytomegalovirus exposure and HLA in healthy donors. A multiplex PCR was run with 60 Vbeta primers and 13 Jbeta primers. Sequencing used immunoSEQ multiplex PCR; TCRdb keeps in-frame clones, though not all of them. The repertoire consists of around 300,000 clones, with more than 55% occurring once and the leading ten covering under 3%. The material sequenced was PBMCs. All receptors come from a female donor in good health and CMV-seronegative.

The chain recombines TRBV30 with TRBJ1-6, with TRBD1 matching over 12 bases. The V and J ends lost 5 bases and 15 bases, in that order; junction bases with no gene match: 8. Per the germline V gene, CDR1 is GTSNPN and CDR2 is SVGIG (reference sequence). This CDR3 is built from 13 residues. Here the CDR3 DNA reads TGTGCCTGGGGGACAGGGGGCCCTATAAGCCTCCACTTT. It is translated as CAWGTGGPISLHF.

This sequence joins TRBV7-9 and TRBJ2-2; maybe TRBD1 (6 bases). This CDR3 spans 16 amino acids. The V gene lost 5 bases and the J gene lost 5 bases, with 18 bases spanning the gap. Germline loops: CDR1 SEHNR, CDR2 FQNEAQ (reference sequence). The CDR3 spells CASSTRTGSITGELFF. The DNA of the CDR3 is TGTGCCAGCAGCACTAGAACAGGGTCGATTACCGGGGAGCTGTTTTTT.

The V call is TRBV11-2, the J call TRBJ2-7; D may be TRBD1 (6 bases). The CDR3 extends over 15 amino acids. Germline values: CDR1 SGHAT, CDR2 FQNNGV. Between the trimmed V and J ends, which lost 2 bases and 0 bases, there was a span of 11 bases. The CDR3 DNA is TGTGCCAGCAGCTTAAATGGGGACACCTCCTACGAGCAGTACTTC. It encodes CASSLNGDTSYEQYF.

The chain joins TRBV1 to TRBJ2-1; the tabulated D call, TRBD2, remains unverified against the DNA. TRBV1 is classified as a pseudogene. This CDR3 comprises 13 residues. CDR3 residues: CTSPRAGAREQFF. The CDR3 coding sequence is TGCACCAGCCCACGTGCGGGAGCTCGTGAGCAGTTCTTC.

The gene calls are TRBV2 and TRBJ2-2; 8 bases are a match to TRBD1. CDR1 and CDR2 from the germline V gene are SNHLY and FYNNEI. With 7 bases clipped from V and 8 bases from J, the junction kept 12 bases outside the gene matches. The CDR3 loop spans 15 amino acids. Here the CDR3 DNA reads TGTGCCAGCACTAGGGGGGACAGGACTCGAGGGGAGCTGTTTTTT. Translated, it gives CASTRGDRTRGELFF.

The CDR3: CASSFGGGSYSDTQYF. The CDR3 coding sequence is TGTGCCAGCAGTTTCGGAGGCGGGAGTTATTCAGATACGCAGTATTTT. The chain carries TRBV27 and TRBJ2-3; 7 positions agree with TRBD2. The CDR3 sequence is 16 residues long. Germline V gene lookup returns CDR1 MNHEY and CDR2 SMNVEV (reference sequence). The junction had 10 bases not matched to a gene; V was cut back by 3 bases and J by 4 bases.

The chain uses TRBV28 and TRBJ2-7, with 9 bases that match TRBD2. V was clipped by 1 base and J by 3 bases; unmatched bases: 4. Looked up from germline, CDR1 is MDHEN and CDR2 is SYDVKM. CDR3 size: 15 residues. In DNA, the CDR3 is TGTGCCAGCAGTTTATCTGGACTAGCGTTCTACGAGCAGTACTTC. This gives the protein CASSLSGLAFYEQYF.

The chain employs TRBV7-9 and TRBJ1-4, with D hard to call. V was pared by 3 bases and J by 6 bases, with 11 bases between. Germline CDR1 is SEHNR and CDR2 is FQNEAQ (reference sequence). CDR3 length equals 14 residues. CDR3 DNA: TGTGCCAGCAGCTTTACGCGATCTGATGAAAAACTGTTTTTT. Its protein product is CASSFTRSDEKLFF. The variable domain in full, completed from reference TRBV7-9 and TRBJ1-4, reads DTGVSQNPRHKITKRGQNVTFRCDPISEHNRLYWYRQTLGQGPEFLTYFQNEAQLEKSRLLSDRFSAERPKGSFSTLEIQRTEQGDSAMYLCASSFTRSDEKLFFGSGTQLSVL.

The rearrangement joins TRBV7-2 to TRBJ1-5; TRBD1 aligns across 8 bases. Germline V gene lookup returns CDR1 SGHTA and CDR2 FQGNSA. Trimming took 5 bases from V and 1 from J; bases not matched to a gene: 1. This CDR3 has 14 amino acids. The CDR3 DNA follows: TGTGCCAGCAGCCGACAGGGGAGCAATCAGCCCCAGCATTTT. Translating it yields CASSRQGSNQPQHF.

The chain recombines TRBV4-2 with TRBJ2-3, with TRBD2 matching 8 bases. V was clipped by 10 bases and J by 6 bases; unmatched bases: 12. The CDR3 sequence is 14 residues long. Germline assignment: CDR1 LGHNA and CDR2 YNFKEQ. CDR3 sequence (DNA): TGTGCCACCGCGGGCAGCGGGGGCCCCGATACGCAGTATTTT. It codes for CATAGSGGPDTQYF.

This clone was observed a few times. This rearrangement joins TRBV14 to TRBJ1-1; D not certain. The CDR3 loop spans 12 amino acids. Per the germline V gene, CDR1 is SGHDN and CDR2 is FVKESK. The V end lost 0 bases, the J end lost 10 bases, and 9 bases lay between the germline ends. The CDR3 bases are TGTGCCAGCAGCCAAGATTTTGCGGGAGCTTTCTTT. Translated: CASSQDFAGAFF.

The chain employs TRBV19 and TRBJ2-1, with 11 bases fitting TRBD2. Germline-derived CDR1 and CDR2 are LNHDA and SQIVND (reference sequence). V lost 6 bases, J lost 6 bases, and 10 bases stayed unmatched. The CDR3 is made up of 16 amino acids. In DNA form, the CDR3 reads TGTGCCAGTAGCACCGCCCCGGGACTAGCGGCCAATGAGCAGTTCTTC. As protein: CASSTAPGLAANEQFF.

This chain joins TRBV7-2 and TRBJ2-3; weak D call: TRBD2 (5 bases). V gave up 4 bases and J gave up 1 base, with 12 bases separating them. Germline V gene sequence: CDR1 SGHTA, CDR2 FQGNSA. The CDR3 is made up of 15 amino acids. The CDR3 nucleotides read TGTGCCAGCAGCTCGGGATTTAGTGGCACAGATACGCAGTATTTT. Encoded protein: CASSSGFSGTDTQYF. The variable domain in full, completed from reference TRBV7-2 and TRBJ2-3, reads GAGVSQSPSNKVTEKGKDVELRCDPISGHTALYWYRQSLGQGLEFLIYFQGNSAPDKSGLPSDRFSAERTGGSVSTLTIQRTQQEDSAVYLCASSSGFSGTDTQYFGPGTRLTVL.

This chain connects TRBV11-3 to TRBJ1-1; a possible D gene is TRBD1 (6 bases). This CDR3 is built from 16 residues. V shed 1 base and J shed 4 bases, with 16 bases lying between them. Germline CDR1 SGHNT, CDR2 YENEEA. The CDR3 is CASSLGGGGDGTEAFF. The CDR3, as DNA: TGTGCCAGCAGCTTAGGTGGCGGGGGCGATGGCACTGAAGCTTTCTTT.

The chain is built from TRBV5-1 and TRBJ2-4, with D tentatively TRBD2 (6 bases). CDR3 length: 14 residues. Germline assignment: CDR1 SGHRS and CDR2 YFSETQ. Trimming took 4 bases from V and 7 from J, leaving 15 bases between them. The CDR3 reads CASSPTGDQNIQYF. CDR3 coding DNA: TGCGCCAGCAGCCCGACGGGGGATCAGAACATTCAGTACTTC.

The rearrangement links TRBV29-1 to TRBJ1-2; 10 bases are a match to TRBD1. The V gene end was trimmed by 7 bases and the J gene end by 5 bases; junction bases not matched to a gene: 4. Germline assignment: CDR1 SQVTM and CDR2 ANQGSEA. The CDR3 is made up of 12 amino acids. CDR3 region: CSGGTGVYGYTF. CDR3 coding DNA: TGCAGCGGTGGGACAGGGGTTTATGGCTACACCTTC.

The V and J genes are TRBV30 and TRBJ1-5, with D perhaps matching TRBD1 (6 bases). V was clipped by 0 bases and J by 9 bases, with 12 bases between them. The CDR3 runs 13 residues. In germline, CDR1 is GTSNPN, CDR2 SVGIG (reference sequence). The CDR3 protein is CAWSVSAGAPQHF. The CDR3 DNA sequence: TGTGCCTGGAGTGTAAGTGCAGGGGCGCCCCAGCATTTT.

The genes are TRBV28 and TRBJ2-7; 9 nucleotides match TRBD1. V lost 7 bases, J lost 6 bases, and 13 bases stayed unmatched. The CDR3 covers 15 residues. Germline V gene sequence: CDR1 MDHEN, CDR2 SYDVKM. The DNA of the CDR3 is TGTGCCAGCATCCACCCAGGGACAGGGTTACGCGAGCAGTACTTC. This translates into CASIHPGTGLREQYF. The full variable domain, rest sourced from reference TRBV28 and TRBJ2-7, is DVKVTQSSRYLVKRTGEKVFLECVQDMDHENMFWYRQDPGLGLRLIYFSYDVKMKEKGDIPEGYSVSREKKERFSLILESASTNQTSMYLCASIHPGTGLREQYFGPGTRLTVT.

The DNA of the CDR3 is TGTGCCAGCGCCTCGGGGGGATCCTATGGCTACACCTTC. Its protein product is CASASGGSYGYTF. This chain links TRBV6-6 with TRBJ1-2, with a weak D call TRBD1 (5 bases). Germline CDR1 reads MNHNY; CDR2 reads SVGAGI (reference sequence). This CDR3 is built from 13 residues. The V gene lost 8 bases and the J gene lost 4 bases, with 14 bases spanning the gap.

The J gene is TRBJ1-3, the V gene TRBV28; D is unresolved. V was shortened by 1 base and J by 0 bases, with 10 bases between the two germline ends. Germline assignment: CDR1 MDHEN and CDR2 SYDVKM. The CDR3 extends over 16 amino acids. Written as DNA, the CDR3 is TGTGCCAGCAGTTTATCCGTCCTTAGCTCTGGAAACACCATATATTTT. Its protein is CASSLSVLSSGNTIYF.

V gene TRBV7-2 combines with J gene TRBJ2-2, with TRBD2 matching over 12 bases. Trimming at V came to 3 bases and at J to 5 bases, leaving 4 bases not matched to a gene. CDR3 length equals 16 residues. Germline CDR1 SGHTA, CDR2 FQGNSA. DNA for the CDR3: TGTGCCAGCAGCTTCCGACTAGCGGGAGTAACCGGGGAGCTGTTTTTT. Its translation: CASSFRLAGVTGELFF.